This entry features one TCR beta chain sequence. In its sample, this clonotype was seen many times. This receptor's antigen is unknown. No base-level quality is on record; no much larger clone is a single base apart. The germline V gene encodes CDR1 SGHTA and CDR2 FQGNSA. The CDR3 contains 12 residues, cysteine and phenylalanine counted. Only the CDR3 DNA stays, 36 bases, in frame from base 1. The germline ends are 9 bases apart after V is trimmed by 2 bases and J by 8 bases. The source of the sample is a study of T cells after yellow fever vaccination (dated by TCRdb to between 2018 and 2021). Describing the broader study: Libraries from fractions with low cell numbers were prepared with the SMART-Seq v4 Ultra Low Input RNA kit. Bulk TCR alpha and beta repertoires were sequenced longitudinally to track T-cell clones before and after primary and booster YFV17D yellow fever vaccination. Two healthy male donors, one aged 18 to 30 and one aged 30 to 40 years, made up the cohort. Bulk PBMC replicates and cell subsets were isolated from blood drawn at multiple timepoints before and after both primary and secondary immunization. General conclusions and limits of the study: A small share of clonotypes was detected in both CD4 and CD8 compartments, with the overlap likely arising from convergent recombination. Most clones expanded after primary vaccination (about 96% of CD4 and roughly 88% of CD8) were re-detected after the booster, suggesting that broad memory maintenance occurred. FACS-sorted repertoires could contain abundant contaminating clonotypes from the bulk population, so computational filtering was required. The study included only two donors, which limits how far the findings can be generalized. Compared with the primary T-cell response, the secondary T-cell response was faster but weaker, reaching its peak on day 5 rather than on day 15.

Synthesis of TCR cDNA relied on 5'RACE template switching, a step that introduced a universal primer site along with unique molecular identifiers. cDNA synthesis was primed from both the TCR alpha and TCR beta constant segments. Two PCR steps were used to amplify libraries, with sample barcodes and sequencing adapters being added in the second step. Sequencing of the libraries was done on either Illumina HiSeq 2500 (2x100 bp) or NovaSeq (2x150 bp). The source study handled its data this way. MIGEC was used to demultiplex reads and collapse the reads into UMI consensus sequences, and MiXCR was used for V(D)J alignment. Using edgeR on replicate PBMC samples, clonotypes were called vaccine-responding if FDR was below 0.01 and the log2 fold change was above 5 up to day 15. Each bulk clonotype was labeled CD4 or CD8 based on which sequenced repertoire, CD4 or CD8, contained the clonotype at higher abundance. The public reads were quality trimmed at Q25 with fastp and then assembled into clones with MiXCR by TCRdb, keeping productive beta chains. Here each entry gathers all rows of one CDR3 protein and keeps the most common genes and DNA. V and J calls and clone size were set by TCRdb, not the authors. The sample contains 350,000 to 450,000 distinct CDR3 sequences, around 6.5% of them found a single time. Clones ranked in the top ten supply roughly 15% of the sample.

What this sample's treatment or condition label stands for: live attenuated yellow fever vaccine strain. At every blood-draw timepoint, two biological replicates of bulk PBMCs were collected. A standard Ficoll-Paque protocol was used to isolate PBMCs from peripheral blood. RNA was extracted with TriZol from bulk PBMCs, CD4 and CD8 fractions, and dextramer-positive and dextramer-negative fractions. The receptor's source is a man aged 25-45 years who received the YFV17D yellow fever vaccine. The rearrangement combines TRBV7-2 with TRBJ2-5; the D gene cannot be resolved reliably. The source was PBMCs, collected 5 days after the yellow fever booster vaccination. The CDR3 protein: CASSLSPGTQYF. The DNA is as follows: TGTGCCAGCAGCTTAAGCCCAGGAACCCAGTACTTC. The full variable domain, with segments outside the CDR3 supplied by the reference TRBV7-2 and TRBJ2-5 proteins, appears as GAGVSQSPSNKVTEKGKDVELRCDPISGHTALYWYRQSLGQGLEFLIYFQGNSAPDKSGLPSDRFSAERTGGSVSTLTIQRTQQEDSAVYLCASSLSPGTQYFGPGTRLLVL.